This T cell receptor beta chain was sequenced for a study of blood T cell repertoires in COVID-19 (dated by TCRdb to 2020 to 2021). For context, the study as a whole: Samples covering the acute and convalescent phases of COVID-19 were provided by collaborators in the United States, Italy and Spain. Sample metadata almost always included a de-identified subject ID, COVID-19 status, age in years and sex. Deeply sampled blood TCRbeta repertoires from subjects exposed to, actively infected with, or recovered from COVID-19 were included in the dataset. Where available, HLA class I and class II types were obtained from metadata supplied by the sample provider rather than from assay-based typing. The repertoires were released in a freely available public database intended as a resource for research on the immune response to SARS-CoV-2. The material from the prospective study consisted of cDNA or gDNA derived from T cells, B-cell-depleted T cells, or PBMCs. The samples were drawn from two sources: the first 160 participants of the ongoing ImmuneRACE study, and fewer than 1,500 subjects contributed by 6 global collaborators.

Study-wide findings and limitations: How much clinical and demographic metadata was included differed by source and by participant, and the metadata was provided uncurated.

Participants in the prospective study were aged roughly 18 to 100 years, lived in under 30 United States geographic areas, and enrolled through a virtual design. Cohort assignment in the prospective study relied on participant-reported clinical history from a screening survey and a study questionnaire. A participant counted as exposed if, within 2 weeks of entering the study, that participant had been in contact with someone who had a PCR-confirmed or clinician-diagnosed COVID-19 case. In the prospective study, mobile phlebotomists collected whole blood, serum and a nasopharyngeal or oropharyngeal swab from each participant. Additional blood draws and questionnaires over an approximately two-month period could optionally be provided by prospective study participants. Before DNA extraction, prospective study blood samples were shipped either frozen or at room temperature. Comments on this clone: The specificity of this receptor is unknown. Nothing much larger sits one base from this clone, and base qualities are not available.

TCRbeta CDR3 regions were amplified from genomic DNA using the immunoSEQ Assay, a bias-controlled multiplex PCR. The authors processed their data as follows. Nucleated cell counts per sample were estimated from amplification of reference gene primers within the assay. Sequence reads were collapsed and filtered to measure the absolute abundance of every unique TCRbeta CDR3 rearrangement. For each sample, productive Simpson clonality was calculated as the square root of Simpson's diversity index over productive rearrangements. Held by TCRdb, this immuneACCESS table contains in-frame sequences only and omits some clones. Under half of the omission traces to an unresolved V gene where checked; the cause of the rest is unknown. V and J calls plus clone size are reproduced from that table; the DNA served to infer D and trimming. This sample has 200,000 to 250,000 clones in its table, and just under 90% of those were observed once. Over 0.75% of the sample goes to the ten largest clones.

At the junction V is shortened by 3 bases and J by 2 bases; bases outside the gene matches: 8. The CDR3 has 16 amino acids, counting the end cysteine and phenylalanine. Only CDR3 DNA is held: 48 bases, read in frame from base 1. CDR1 and CDR2 (SGHTS, YDEGEE) derive from the germline V gene. The origin of this receptor is a man aged 50-59 years who had been exposed to COVID-19. Sample: PBMCs or T cells enriched from blood (not recorded which). The rearrangement combines TRBV5-8 with TRBJ2-3; the junction holds 8 bases that match TRBD1. The CDR3 amino acid sequence is: CASSSDRGGFTDTQYF. The sequenced DNA: TGTGCCAGCAGCTCAGACAGGGGCGGTTTCACAGATACGCAGTATTTT.